The rows below give T cell receptor beta chains drawn from one sample of a study of T cell responses to AZD1222 COVID-19 vaccine. The method was immunoSEQ multiplex PCR; TCRdb's version includes in-frame clones alone and lacks a portion of them. The sample shows some 150,000 clones, roughly nine tenths of them seen only once. This specimen consisted of peripheral blood, obtained on day 0 of AZD1222 vaccination. Source of these receptors: an adult in good health. The CDR3 runs from the conserved cysteine through the conserved F or W. The D gene is left open where the match is weak. Only part of the rows carry a size: once, few, many, or a class if the clone is expanded.

J gene,clone size,CDR3 length,D gene,V gene,CDR3 DNA,CDR3 protein
TRBJ1-2,-,15,TRBD1,TRBV10-3,TGTGCCATCAGGGCTTCCGGGACAGGGAACTATGGCTACACCTTC,CAIRASGTGNYGYTF
TRBJ2-3,-,15,TRBD1,TRBV5-1,TGCGCCAGCAGCATACAGGGGGAGAGGACAGATACGCAGTATTTT,CASSIQGERTDTQYF
TRBJ1-4,few,13,-,TRBV28,TGTGCCAGCCACACTGCAACTAATGAAAAACTGTTTTTT,CASHTATNEKLFF
TRBJ2-4,-,19,-,TRBV11-3,TGTGCCAGCAGCTTAGGGTTGCTCGTGACAGCCCTAGCCAAAAACATTCAGTACTTC,CASSLGLLVTALAKNIQYF
TRBJ1-1,-,17,TRBD1,TRBV7-8,TGTGCCAGCAGCTTATGGCGGACAGGGGGCGCGAACACTGAAGCTTTCTTT,CASSLWRTGGANTEAFF
TRBJ1-1,few,15,TRBD1,TRBV18,TGTGCCAGCTCACCCGGAGGACAGGGGGGAACTGAAGCTTTCTTT,CASSPGGQGGTEAFF
TRBJ1-5,-,11,-,TRBV12-3/TRBV12-4,TGTGCCAGCAGTTTCAATCAGCCCCAGCATTTT,CASSFNQPQHF
TRBJ2-7,-,11,TRBD1,TRBV28,TGTGCCAGCCACAGGGGTTACGAGCAGTACTTC,CASHRGYEQYF
TRBJ1-1,-,13,TRBD1,TRBV9,TGTGCCAGCAGCGCAGGGTCCGGGACAGGCTTAACGTTT,CASSAGSGTGLTF
TRBJ2-7,few,13,-,TRBV5-4,TGTGCCAGCAGCTTATGGGCAGGGGTCGAGCAGTACTTC,CASSLWAGVEQYF
TRBJ1-2,-,17,TRBD1,TRBV30,TGTGCCTGGAGTGCGAATCACCCCGGGACAGGGACCTATGGCTACACCTTC,CAWSANHPGTGTYGYTF
TRBJ1-6,-,14,-,TRBV6-5,TGTGCCAGCAGTAGGGAGGGGTTGGGTTCACCCCTCCACTTT,CASSREGLGSPLHF
TRBJ2-2,once,16,TRBD1,TRBV6-2/TRBV6-3,TGTGCCAGCAGCCGCCTAGGACAGGGAAACACCGGGGAGCTGTTTTTT,CASSRLGQGNTGELFF
TRBJ1-4,-,13,TRBD1,TRBV5-1,TGCGCCAGCAGAGGGACAGGGAATGAAAAACTGTTTTTT,CASRGTGNEKLFF
TRBJ2-3,-,14,-,TRBV10-2,TGCGCCAGCAGTGCTCTAGCGCTCACAGATACGCAGTATTTT,CASSALALTDTQYF
TRBJ1-1,-,12,-,TRBV4-2,TGTGCCAGCAGCCAAGAGGTAGGGGAAGCTTTCTTT,CASSQEVGEAFF
TRBJ1-1,few,14,-,TRBV5-4,TGTGCCAGCAGCCCCACGATGGGGTACACTGAAGCTTTCTTT,CASSPTMGYTEAFF
TRBJ1-2,-,13,-,TRBV5-5,TGTGCCAGCAGCTTGGCAGGGTCCTATGGCTACACCTTC,CASSLAGSYGYTF
TRBJ2-3,-,17,TRBD2,TRBV3-1/TRBV3-2,TGTGCCAGCAGCCCCGGGCCGCGGGGGGGCCTCACAGATACGCAGTATTTT,CASSPGPRGGLTDTQYF
TRBJ2-2,-,14,-,TRBV20-1,TGCAGTGCTCGTGGGAGACGTGGCACCGGGGAGCTGTTTTTT,CSARGRRGTGELFF
TRBJ1-1,-,14,TRBD1,TRBV6-5,TGTGCCAGCGAGGTCCTAACAGGGGGGACTGAAGCTTTCTTT,CASEVLTGGTEAFF
TRBJ2-1,once,15,TRBD2,TRBV5-1,TGCGCCAGCAGCTTGGTAGCGGGGGCCGTCAATGAGCAGTTCTTC,CASSLVAGAVNEQFF
TRBJ2-1,-,15,-,TRBV3-1/TRBV3-2,TGTGCCAGCAGCCAACATCTTCCCCTTATGAATGAGCAGTTCTTC,CASSQHLPLMNEQFF
TRBJ1-1,few,12,-,TRBV6-5,TGTGCCAGCAGTTACTCAGGCAGCGAAGCTTTCTTT,CASSYSGSEAFF
TRBJ1-5,few,13,TRBD1,TRBV7-2,TGTGCCAGCAGCCTCGACAGGGATCAGCCCCAGCATTTT,CASSLDRDQPQHF
TRBJ1-6,-,14,TRBD1,TRBV19,TGTGCCAGTAGCACAGGGACAGCCAATTCACCCCTCCACTTT,CASSTGTANSPLHF
TRBJ2-7,-,15,-,TRBV6-6,TGTGCCAGCAGTTACTCGTCAGGCGCAACCTACGAGCAGTACTTC,CASSYSSGATYEQYF
TRBJ2-1,few,18,-,TRBV4-3,TGCGCCAGCAGCCAAGATCTCCCGGTTTCTAGCTCCTACAATGAGCAGTTCTTC,CASSQDLPVSSSYNEQFF
TRBJ1-3,once,14,TRBD1,TRBV5-6,TGTGCCAGCAGCTCAGGGGGGACCGGAAACACCATATATTTT,CASSSGGTGNTIYF
TRBJ1-4,once,15,-,TRBV19,TGTGCCAGTAGTATCATCGGGGCTACTAATGAAAAACTGTTTTTT,CASSIIGATNEKLFF
TRBJ2-5,-,14,TRBD1,TRBV5-1,TGCGCCAGCAGCGTTGACAGGGGGGGAGAGACCCAGTACTTC,CASSVDRGGETQYF
TRBJ1-6,-,15,TRBD1,TRBV7-2,TGTGCCAGCAGCTCCCGGACAGGGCTCGAGTCACCCCTCCACTTT,CASSSRTGLESPLHF
TRBJ1-3,-,12,-,TRBV28,TGTGCCACCCTTTCGGGAGGAAACACCATATATTTT,CATLSGGNTIYF
TRBJ2-7,-,16,-,TRBV6-5,TGTGCCAGCAGTTACTCGAGGGGCGGACTTGTCTACGAGCAGTACTTC,CASSYSRGGLVYEQYF
TRBJ2-3,-,16,-,TRBV3-1/TRBV3-2,TGTGCCAGCAGCCCCGCCTCAGGGATTAGCACAGATACGCAGTATTTT,CASSPASGISTDTQYF
TRBJ1-2,once,13,-,TRBV25-1,TGTGCCAGCAGTGGAGTGGGATCCGAGGGCTACACCTTC,CASSGVGSEGYTF
TRBJ2-5,-,15,-,TRBV9,TGTGCCAGCAGCGTAAGGGGGTTATGGCGAGAGACCCAGTACTTC,CASSVRGLWRETQYF
TRBJ1-3,-,14,TRBD1,TRBV7-2,TGTGCCTGGGGACAGGGGGACGCTGGAAACACCATATATTTT,CAWGQGDAGNTIYF
TRBJ1-5,few,15,-,TRBV21-1,TGTGCCAGCAGCCCCCGGGACGGAGGCTTAGAGCCCCAGCATTTT,CASSPRDGGLEPQHF
TRBJ1-2,-,11,-,TRBV28,TGTGCCAGCGGGCCCTTCTATGGCTACACCTTC,CASGPFYGYTF
TRBJ1-5,-,10,-,TRBV3-1/TRBV3-2,TGTGAGAGGGGTGGACAGCCCCAGCATTTT,CERGGQPQHF
TRBJ2-7,-,12,-,TRBV18,TGTGCCAGCTCTGGGACAAACTACGAGCAGTACTTC,CASSGTNYEQYF
TRBJ2-1,-,16,-,TRBV28,TGTGCCAGCAGTTTAACCAGGGGGGGGTCCTACAATGAGCAGTTCTTC,CASSLTRGGSYNEQFF
TRBJ2-7,-,13,-,TRBV7-6,TGTGCCAGCAGCTTAGAGTCATCCTACGAGCAGTACTTC,CASSLESSYEQYF
TRBJ1-4,-,14,-,TRBV5-1,TGCGCCAGCAGCCCGGGACGGATTAATGAAAAACTGTTTTTT,CASSPGRINEKLFF
TRBJ1-5,few,19,-,TRBV7-6,TGTGCCAGCAGCTTACCTGTTACTTTCCAAATCAGAAGCGATCAGCCCCAGCATTTT,CASSLPVTFQIRSDQPQHF
TRBJ2-2,-,19,TRBD1,TRBV10-1,TGCGCCAGCAGTAATGACCGGGACAGGCTCCAACTAAACACCGGGGAGCTGTTTTTT,CASSNDRDRLQLNTGELFF
TRBJ1-5,-,15,-,TRBV6-1,TGTGCCAGCAGTGAAGCGGCGGGGCAGAATCAGCCCCAGCATTTT,CASSEAAGQNQPQHF
TRBJ2-5,-,15,-,TRBV11-3,TGTGCCAGCAGCTTAGGGCAGAGCGGTCAAGAGACCCAGTACTTC,CASSLGQSGQETQYF
TRBJ1-6,-,15,-,TRBV7-8,TGTGCCAGCAGCTTCGGGGGACAACCGAATTCACCCCTCCACTTT,CASSFGGQPNSPLHF
TRBJ1-5,-,14,-,TRBV19,TGTGCCAGTAGTTACCCCGCCATGGGACAGCCCCAGCATTTT,CASSYPAMGQPQHF
TRBJ1-6,-,16,TRBD1,TRBV28,TGTGCCAGCAGTTTGGCAGGGGGCTCCTATAATTCACCCCTCCACTTT,CASSLAGGSYNSPLHF
TRBJ2-3,-,16,TRBD1,TRBV19,TGTGCCAGTAGTACTCTGCGGACAGGAGACACAGATACGCAGTATTTT,CASSTLRTGDTDTQYF
TRBJ2-7,-,15,TRBD2,TRBV7-2,TGTGCCAGCAGCGACAGCGGGGGGGCTCGGTACGAGCAGTACTTC,CASSDSGGARYEQYF
TRBJ2-5,-,15,TRBD1,TRBV5-5,TGTGCCAGCGGGCCCCGGACAGGGGATCAAGAGACCCAGTACTTC,CASGPRTGDQETQYF
TRBJ2-7,-,14,TRBD1,TRBV5-1,TGCGCCAGCAGCTTGGGCGACAGGGGTTACGAGCAGTACTTC,CASSLGDRGYEQYF
TRBJ1-3,-,15,-,TRBV5-1,TGCGCCAGCAGCGGGCAGGGGACGGCTGGGAACACCATATATTTT,CASSGQGTAGNTIYF
TRBJ2-2,-,13,-,TRBV6-5,TGTGCCAGCAGTAGCGGAATCACCGGGGAGCTGTTTTTT,CASSSGITGELFF
TRBJ1-2,-,12,-,TRBV29-1,TGCAGCGTTGACATCGCCAGCTATGGCTACACCTTC,CSVDIASYGYTF
TRBJ1-1,-,16,-,TRBV7-2,TGTGCCAGCAGCTTGGGGGCAGTTTATTTTAACACTGAAGCTTTCTTT,CASSLGAVYFNTEAFF